The rows below give T cell receptor beta chains drawn from one sample of a study of blood T cells in healthy people across ages. TCRdb recomputed calls from the 5' RACE reads with MiXCR, one row per CDR3 protein. This sample yields about 970,000 distinct CDR3 sequences, of which roughly 51% are seen a single time; 20% to 25% belongs to the top ten. Specimen: blood. The receptor set was obtained from a woman aged 55-70 years in good health. Each CDR3 is given with its conserved first and last residue. The D gene is left open where the match is weak. Clone size appears in some rows only: once, few, many, or a class for an expanded clone.

j_gene: TRBJ2-1; v_gene: TRBV6-5; abundance: -; d_gene: TRBD1; CDR3aa: CASSSDRGNNEQFF; CDR3nt: TGTGCCAGCAGTTCCGACAGGGGCAACAATGAGCAGTTCTTC
j_gene: TRBJ1-6; v_gene: TRBV7-2; abundance: -; d_gene: -; CDR3aa: CASGQQLNSPLHF; CDR3nt: TGTGCCAGCGGCCAACAATTAAATTCACCCCTCCACTTT
j_gene: TRBJ2-5; v_gene: TRBV30; abundance: few; d_gene: TRBD2; CDR3aa: CAWSVWVAGSAETQYF; CDR3nt: TGTGCCTGGAGTGTATGGGTAGCGGGATCGGCGGAGACCCAGTACTTC
j_gene: TRBJ2-7; v_gene: TRBV28; abundance: many; d_gene: TRBD1; CDR3aa: CASSLVGQGLYEQYF; CDR3nt: TGTGCCAGCAGTTTAGTTGGACAGGGGCTCTACGAGCAGTACTTC
j_gene: TRBJ2-1; v_gene: TRBV5-1; abundance: -; d_gene: -; CDR3aa: CASSLARMAVSYNEQFF; CDR3nt: TGCGCCAGCAGCTTGGCTCGCATGGCTGTATCCTACAATGAGCAGTTCTTC
j_gene: TRBJ2-2; v_gene: TRBV27; abundance: -; d_gene: -; CDR3aa: CASSLISGPNTGELFF; CDR3nt: TGTGCCAGCAGTTTAATTTCGGGACCGAACACCGGGGAGCTGTTTTTT
j_gene: TRBJ2-3; v_gene: TRBV28; abundance: -; d_gene: -; CDR3aa: CASRQAGGASTDTQYF; CDR3nt: TGTGCCAGTAGACAGGCGGGCGGAGCTAGCACAGATACGCAGTATTTT
j_gene: TRBJ2-2; v_gene: TRBV7-2; abundance: few; d_gene: -; CDR3aa: CASSLDGLSRELFF; CDR3nt: TGTGCCAGCAGCTTAGATGGGCTCAGCAGGGAGCTGTTTTTT
j_gene: TRBJ2-5; v_gene: TRBV20-1; abundance: -; d_gene: -; CDR3aa: CSARGRSLETQYF; CDR3nt: TGCAGTGCTAGAGGGAGGAGTTTGGAGACCCAGTACTTC
j_gene: TRBJ2-7; v_gene: TRBV29-1; abundance: once; d_gene: -; CDR3aa: CSGVGPPYEQYF; CDR3nt: TGCAGCGGTGTGGGACCCCCCTACGAGCAGTACTTC
j_gene: TRBJ2-1; v_gene: TRBV5-1; abundance: few; d_gene: -; CDR3aa: CASSLVSGGDEQFF; CDR3nt: TGCGCCAGCAGCTTGGTCTCGGGCGGGGATGAGCAGTTCTTC
j_gene: TRBJ2-5; v_gene: TRBV20-1; abundance: once; d_gene: -; CDR3aa: CSARDMGLETQYF; CDR3nt: TGCAGTGCTAGGGATATGGGGTTGGAGACCCAGTACTTC
j_gene: TRBJ2-1; v_gene: TRBV5-1; abundance: few; d_gene: -; CDR3aa: CASSGPQTFNEQFF; CDR3nt: TGCGCCAGCAGTGGGCCTCAGACGTTTAATGAGCAGTTCTTC
j_gene: TRBJ2-7; v_gene: TRBV5-1; abundance: many; d_gene: TRBD1; CDR3aa: CASSPGTGNYEQYF; CDR3nt: TGCGCCAGCAGCCCAGGGACAGGAAACTACGAGCAGTACTTC
j_gene: TRBJ2-5; v_gene: TRBV20-1; abundance: -; d_gene: TRBD2; CDR3aa: CSARPPFGTSGRALETQYF; CDR3nt: TGCAGTGCTAGACCTCCCTTCGGGACTAGCGGGAGGGCCTTAGAGACCCAGTACTTC
j_gene: TRBJ2-1; v_gene: TRBV5-1; abundance: many; d_gene: -; CDR3aa: CASSFQTYNEQFF; CDR3nt: TGCGCCAGCAGCTTTCAGACTTACAATGAGCAGTTCTTC
j_gene: TRBJ2-7; v_gene: TRBV6-1; abundance: few; d_gene: -; CDR3aa: CASRDYGDYYEQYF; CDR3nt: TGTGCCAGCAGGGACTACGGAGACTACTACGAGCAGTACTTC
j_gene: TRBJ2-2; v_gene: TRBV2; abundance: -; d_gene: -; CDR3aa: CASSNQFGELFF; CDR3nt: TGTGCCAGCAGTAATCAATTCGGGGAGCTGTTTTTT
j_gene: TRBJ2-7; v_gene: TRBV20-1; abundance: -; d_gene: -; CDR3aa: CSASPSAGLSYEQYF; CDR3nt: TGCAGTGCCAGCCCTTCAGCGGGTCTCTCCTACGAGCAGTACTTC
j_gene: TRBJ1-1; v_gene: TRBV6-5; abundance: -; d_gene: -; CDR3aa: CASSYDRRNTEAFF; CDR3nt: TGTGCCAGCAGTTACGACAGGAGGAACACTGAAGCTTTCTTT
j_gene: TRBJ2-1; v_gene: TRBV29-1; abundance: -; d_gene: -; CDR3aa: CSVEGGQNIYNEQFF; CDR3nt: TGCAGCGTTGAAGGGGGGCAGAACATCTACAATGAGCAGTTCTTC
j_gene: TRBJ2-7; v_gene: TRBV20-1; abundance: -; d_gene: -; CDR3aa: CSAAAHTYEQYF; CDR3nt: TGCAGTGCAGCAGCGCATACCTACGAGCAGTACTTC
j_gene: TRBJ2-7; v_gene: TRBV20-1; abundance: -; d_gene: TRBD2; CDR3aa: CSARDRAGGPIEQYF; CDR3nt: TGCAGTGCTAGAGACAGAGCGGGGGGGCCAATCGAGCAGTACTTC
j_gene: TRBJ2-6; v_gene: TRBV27; abundance: -; d_gene: -; CDR3aa: CASSPLSRSGANVLIF; CDR3nt: TGTGCCAGCAGTCCCCTAAGCCGCTCTGGGGCCAACGTCCTGATTTTC
j_gene: TRBJ2-5; v_gene: TRBV29-1; abundance: -; d_gene: -; CDR3aa: CSAGTETQYF; CDR3nt: TGCAGCGCCGGGACCGAGACCCAGTACTTC
j_gene: TRBJ2-5; v_gene: TRBV20-1; abundance: -; d_gene: -; CDR3aa: CSASGQRGLETQYF; CDR3nt: TGCAGTGCCAGTGGCCAGAGAGGACTGGAGACCCAGTACTTC
j_gene: TRBJ2-5; v_gene: TRBV15; abundance: -; d_gene: -; CDR3aa: CATSREGRAIEQYF; CDR3nt: TGTGCCACCAGCAGAGAGGGGCGGGCCATAGAGCAGTACTTC